A selection of T cell receptor beta chains follows, all from one sample in a study of metastatic and nonmetastatic thyroid tumors. TCRdb re-processed the PCR reads through MiXCR. The sample records 30,000 to 50,000 clones, under 20% being singletons. Material: tumor tissue. Receptors originate from a female donor with papillary thyroid cancer or a benign thyroid nodule (not recorded which). Some clones in this sample may be carry-over from other donors' samples. The CDR3 runs from the conserved cysteine through the conserved F or W. D genes are given only for firm matches. The size of a clone is reported for some rows only, either as once, few or many, or as a class for expanded clones.

j_call clone_size v_call cdr3_length d_call cdr3_nt cdr3_aa
TRBJ2-5 many TRBV20-1 14 TRBD2 TGCAGTGCTAGGGGGCTAGCGGGGGGGTTTTCCCAGTACTTC CSARGLAGGFSQYF
TRBJ2-7 few TRBV27 16 TRBD2 TGTGCCAGCAGTAACCGGACTAGCGGGGGTTTCGACGAGCAGTGCTTC CASSNRTSGGFDEQCF
TRBJ2-1 many TRBV20-1 15 TRBD2 TGCAGTGCCCCAAGACTAGCGGGAGTTGGCAATGAGCAGTTCTTC CSAPRLAGVGNEQFF
TRBJ1-2 . TRBV6-1 15 . TGTGCCAGCAGTGAAGTAGACGGGGAAGACTATGGCTACACCTTC CASSEVDGEDYGYTF
TRBJ1-1 . TRBV29-1 13 . TGCAGCGTTGAAGGAGGACAGCAATATGAAGCTTTCTTT CSVEGGQQYEAFF
TRBJ2-2 few TRBV12-3/TRBV12-4 14 . TGTGCCAGCACCTTAGGAGGCAACACCGGGGAGCTGTTTTTT CASTLGGNTGELFF
TRBJ2-7 . TRBV5-1 16 TRBD2 TGCGCCAGCAGCATAGGTAGCGGGGTGAGCTCCTACGAGCAGTACTTC CASSIGSGVSSYEQYF
TRBJ2-5 many TRBV6-5 13 . TGTGCCAGCAGTTACGAGGCGGGAGAGACCCAGTACTTC CASSYEAGETQYF
TRBJ2-2 many TRBV20-1 16 . TGCAGTGCCATAGACAGCCGGGCCCAGAACACCGGGGAGCTGTTTTTT CSAIDSRAQNTGELFF
TRBJ2-1 few TRBV12-3/TRBV12-4 16 . TGTGCCAGCAGTATCCCGGCCACGGTGGGGCTCGGTGAGCAGTTCTTC CASSIPATVGLGEQFF
TRBJ2-2 many TRBV12-3/TRBV12-4 14 . TGTGCCAGCAGTTTAGAAGGACGGATCGGGGAGCTGTTTTTT CASSLEGRIGELFF
TRBJ2-3 . TRBV9 16 TRBD1 TGTGCCAGCAGCGATAACCGGGACAGCAAGACAGATACGCAGTATTTT CASSDNRDSKTDTQYF
TRBJ2-2 once TRBV7-7 15 . TGTGCTAGCAGCTTCGGGGGGCCGAACACCGAGGAGCTGGTTTTT CASSFGGPNTEELVF
TRBJ1-5 many TRBV20-1 12 . TGCAGTGCTAGGGGGGGTCGTCAGCCCCAGCATTTT CSARGGRQPQHF
TRBJ2-1 many TRBV4-1 17 . TGCGCCAGCAGCCTTATACAGGGCCCATCGGCCTACAATGAGCAGTTCTTC CASSLIQGPSAYNEQFF
TRBJ1-1 . TRBV7-9 14 TRBD1 TGTGCCAGCGCCCGGACAGGTACGAACACTGAAGCTTTCTTT CASARTGTNTEAFF
TRBJ1-1 few TRBV7-2 12 . TGTGCCAGCAGCTTTCCAGGGAGAGCGGCTTTCTTT CASSFPGRAAFF